The entry below describes one TCR beta chain. Germline CDR1 reads LNHDA; CDR2 reads SQIVND (reference sequence). This CDR3 spans 11 amino acids. V shed 3 bases and J shed 8 bases, with 7 bases lying between them. Measured with immunoSEQ multiplex PCR; TCRdb has only the in-frame clones, and not every one. The repertoire holds roughly 17,000 clones, more than 85% seen once, with about 25% in the top ten. This entry belongs to a study of OX40 agonist ivuxolimab in advanced cancers. Looking at the study overall: Partial responses were achieved by three patients, of whom one had hepatocellular carcinoma and two had cutaneous melanoma.

The specimen comprised CD4+ or CD8+ T cells sorted from blood, sampled in a trial of the OX40 agonist ivuxolimab. The chain has TRBV19 and TRBJ1-1; D ambiguous. The TCR was taken from an adult with an advanced solid tumor such as melanoma, head and neck, liver or kidney cancer. The CDR3 coding sequence is TGTGCCAGTAGTATTCTTCAAGAAGCTTTCTTT. This sequence encodes CASSILQEAFF.